This T cell receptor (beta chain) was profiled in a study of cytomegalovirus exposure and HLA in healthy donors. Note on this clone: Its target is not known.

Study-wide results and caveats: A missense DCLRE1C variant was associated with V- and J-gene trimming of TCR beta chains in a later analysis, and an independent cohort replicated the association. Clonal expansion, a later analysis showed, was greater in HLA-associated TCR beta chains than in equally common others.

Primers included in the PCR were 60 Vbeta and 13 Jbeta primers. TCRdb's copy holds only in-frame clones and misses some; the assay was immunoSEQ multiplex PCR. Of some 150,000 clones detected, approximately 75% appear once; the ten largest clones hold 2.5% to 3%. The sequenced material came from PBMCs. This sequence originates from a young man in good health and CMV-seronegative.

In DNA, the CDR3 is TGTGCCAGCAGCTTAGGGCTAGCTTGGTACGAGCAGTACTTC. Protein product: CASSLGLAWYEQYF. The V call is TRBV7-9, the J call TRBJ2-7, with D possibly matching TRBD2 (5 bases). The V gene's germline CDR1 is SEHNR and CDR2 FQNEAQ (reference sequence). V shed 1 base and J shed 4 bases, with 11 bases lying between them. This CDR3 is built from 14 residues.